This T cell receptor (beta chain) was captured in a study of identical twins. Study-level points and caveats: Sequences that were beta out-of-frame showed weaker excess twin sharing.

TCRdb recomputed calls from the 5' RACE reads with MiXCR, one row per CDR3 protein. Of around 490,000 distinct CDR3 sequences listed, about a fifth are singletons. This clonotype appeared a few times. Its target is not known. This CDR3 is built from 16 residues. J was trimmed by 6 bases and V by 0 bases; bases with no gene match: 5. Germline lookup yields CDR1 MNHEY and CDR2 SVGEGT. Separately, the same data were catalogued under a study of yellow fever vaccine responses in identical twins.

The sequenced sample consisted of CD4+ T cells sorted from blood. V is TRBV6-2 or TRBV6-3 and J is TRBJ2-7; 13 bases are a match to TRBD2. The receptor was derived from a woman younger than 30 in good health. This chain's CDR3 is CASSYSLAGGPGEQYF. In nucleotides, the CDR3 is TGTGCCAGCAGTTACTCACTAGCGGGAGGGCCCGGCGAGCAGTACTTC.